Listed below are T cell receptor beta chains from one sample, sequenced in a study of T cell repertoires in cytomegalovirus infection. TCRdb processed the reads anew with MiXCR; each CDR3 protein has one entry. The sample carries 230,000 or so distinct CDR3 sequences, about 17% recorded once. The specimen sequenced was CD8+ T cells from PBMCs. These receptors were taken from a human donor in good health (CMV status not recorded). Some clones in this sample may be carry-over from other donors' samples. CDR3s include the opening cysteine and the closing phenylalanine or tryptophan. Each record gives: CDR3 protein, CDR3 DNA, clone size, V gene, J gene, D gene. D genes are given only for firm matches. Not every row has a clone size; where given, it reads once, few, many or a size class.

CASSLGNEQYF,TGTGCCAGCAGCTTGGGTAACGAGCAGTACTTC,many,TRBV7-9,TRBJ2-7,.
CASSPEAGNTGELFF,TGCGCCAGCAGCCCCGAGGCAGGGAACACCGGGGAGCTGTTTTTT,.,TRBV5-1,TRBJ2-2,.
CASSLATGGEENAGELFF,TGTGCTAGCAGCTTAGCAACAGGGGGCGAGGAAAACGCCGGGGAGCTGTTTTTT,few,TRBV7-7,TRBJ2-2,TRBD1
CASSLGAGTTYEQYF,TGTGCCAGCAGTCTAGGGGCAGGTACAACCTACGAGCAGTACTTC,.,TRBV28,TRBJ2-7,.
CASSLIAGGSTDTQYF,TGTGCCAGCAGTTTGATAGCGGGGGGGAGCACAGATACGCAGTATTTT,many,TRBV28,TRBJ2-3,TRBD2
CASSLSSGGAGDTQYF,TGTGCCAGCAGCTTATCTAGCGGGGGGGCCGGGGATACGCAGTATTTT,.,TRBV7-3,TRBJ2-3,TRBD2
CASSLAGRVGEQFF,TGTGCCAGCAGTTTAGCCGGCAGGGTGGGTGAGCAGTTCTTC,few,TRBV12-3/TRBV12-4,TRBJ2-1,.
CAISETTYTGGDEQYF,TGTGCCATCAGTGAGACGACTTACACAGGGGGCGACGAGCAGTACTTC,.,TRBV10-3,TRBJ2-7,TRBD1
CSVPLAGGTSSSGANVLTF,TGCAGTGTTCCCCTAGCGGGGGGGACCTCGAGCTCTGGGGCCAACGTCCTGACTTTC,few,TRBV20-1,TRBJ2-6,TRBD2
CATSGTGYTYEQSF,TGTGCCACCTCCGGGACAGGGTATACCTACGAGCAGTCCTTC,.,TRBV19,TRBJ2-7,TRBD1
CASSLVVTMTGKNTGELFF,TGTGCCAGCAGTTTGGTCGTAACAATGACAGGGAAGAACACCGGGGAGCTGTTTTTT,few,TRBV28,TRBJ2-2,TRBD1
CSVGEVNYEQYF,TGCAGCGTTGGGGAGGTAAACTACGAGCAGTACTTC,.,TRBV29-1,TRBJ2-7,.
CASSFGGELTDTQYF,TGTGCCAGCAGCTTTGGCGGGGAACTCACAGATACGCAGTATTTT,many,TRBV7-6,TRBJ2-3,.
CASSREVDVTVAGELFF,TGTGCCAGCAGCCGAGAAGTCGACGTTACGGTCGCCGGGGAGCTGTTTTTT,many,TRBV7-8,TRBJ2-2,.
CASSLAFPSGGLDYNEQFF,TGTGCCAGCAGCTTAGCGTTTCCTAGCGGGGGCCTGGACTACAATGAGCAGTTCTTC,many,TRBV7-2,TRBJ2-1,TRBD2
CASSYSDTSYEQYF,TGTGCCAGCAGTTACTCGGACACCTCCTACGAGCAGTACTTC,.,TRBV6-5,TRBJ2-7,.
CASLGASYYTDTQYF,TGTGCCAGCTTAGGAGCTTCCTACTATACAGATACGCAGTATTTT,many,TRBV7-9,TRBJ2-3,.
CASSFGGAVNNQPQHF,TGTGCCAGCAGCTTCGGGGGGGCGGTAAACAATCAGCCCCAGCATTTT,few,TRBV5-6,TRBJ1-5,.
CASSQIEPEEETQYF,TGTGCCAGCAGTCAGATCGAGCCAGAGGAAGAGACCCAGTACTTC,few,TRBV2,TRBJ2-5,.
CASSYTQQDRDYEQYF,TGTGCCAGCAGCTATACACAACAGGACAGAGACTACGAGCAGTACTTC,medium-sized,TRBV7-9,TRBJ2-7,.
CASRGTNQPQHF,TGTGCCAGCAGGGGGACCAATCAGCCCCAGCATTTT,few,TRBV6-6,TRBJ1-5,.
CASSQEVGAANEKLFF,TGCGCCAGCAGCCAAGAAGTGGGGGCTGCTAATGAAAAACTGTTTTTT,.,TRBV4-1,TRBJ1-4,.
CASSSPGTSGENEQFF,TGTGCCAGCAGCTCGCCGGGGACTAGCGGGGAAAATGAGCAGTTCTTC,many,TRBV11-2,TRBJ2-1,TRBD2
CASSWTGAWANVLTF,TGTGCCAGCAGTTGGACAGGGGCCTGGGCCAACGTCCTGACTTTC,.,TRBV7-9,TRBJ2-6,TRBD1
CSVERSGWMNTEAFF,TGCAGCGTTGAGAGGTCAGGATGGATGAACACTGAAGCTTTCTTT,few,TRBV29-1,TRBJ1-1,.
CASSSGGVNYGYTF,TGTGCCAGCAGCTCCGGGGGGGTTAACTATGGCTACACCTTC,many,TRBV7-2,TRBJ1-2,.
CASSKEGTGQLGYTF,TGTGCCAGCAGTAAAGAGGGGACAGGGCAGCTTGGCTACACCTTC,many,TRBV28,TRBJ1-2,TRBD1
CASSLNGASNQPQHF,TGTGCCAGCAGCTTAAATGGGGCCAGCAATCAGCCCCAGCATTTT,many,TRBV7-2,TRBJ1-5,.
CASSLGGYTNYGYTF,TGTGCCAGCAGCTTGGGCGGATATACTAACTATGGCTACACCTTC,many,TRBV7-9,TRBJ1-2,.
CAISESGPQDTQYF,TGTGCCATCAGTGAGAGCGGACCTCAAGATACGCAGTATTTT,many,TRBV10-3,TRBJ2-3,.
CASSLTGGIYQETQYF,TGTGCCAGCAGTTTAACGGGCGGAATATACCAAGAGACCCAGTACTTC,.,TRBV27,TRBJ2-5,.
CASSIGDWTKAFF,TGTGCCAGTAGTATAGGGGACTGGACCAAAGCTTTCTTT,.,TRBV19,TRBJ1-1,.
CASSPAWGASTDTQYF,TGTGCCAGCAGTCCAGCGTGGGGGGCCAGCACAGATACGCAGTATTTT,few,TRBV28,TRBJ2-3,.
CASSLTLPWTGNPYEQYF,TGTGCTAGCAGCTTAACTCTCCCGTGGACAGGGAATCCCTACGAGCAGTACTTC,few,TRBV7-7,TRBJ2-7,TRBD1
CASSFSGGALDTQYF,TGTGCCAGCAGCTTTAGCGGGGGGGCCTTAGATACGCAGTATTTT,.,TRBV7-2,TRBJ2-3,TRBD2
CASSLGQGTFYEQYF,TGTGCCAGCAGTTTAGGTCAGGGCACGTTCTACGAGCAGTACTTC,many,TRBV28,TRBJ2-7,.
CASSSRPPGQGARVQETQYF,TGTGCCAGCAGTTCACGTCCCCCGGGACAGGGGGCGCGGGTCCAAGAGACCCAGTACTTC,many,TRBV27,TRBJ2-5,TRBD1
CASSLASSGANVLTF,TGTGCCAGCAGCTTAGCAAGCTCTGGGGCCAACGTCCTGACTTTC,many,TRBV7-9,TRBJ2-6,.
CASSEAGTTYEQYF,TGTGCCAGCAGTGAAGCCGGGACCACCTACGAGCAGTACTTC,.,TRBV2,TRBJ2-7,.
CASSDMGQHIYF,TGTGCCAGCAGCGATATGGGACAGCACATATATTTT,.,TRBV7-6,TRBJ1-3,TRBD1
CASSEPGQWNTEAFF,TGTGCCAGCAGTGAGCCGGGACAGTGGAACACTGAAGCTTTCTTT,many,TRBV6-1,TRBJ1-1,TRBD1
CASSQSGAAYNEQFF,TGTGCCAGCAGTCAGAGCGGGGCCGCCTACAATGAGCAGTTCTTC,few,TRBV28,TRBJ2-1,TRBD2
CASGNRLQETQYF,TGTGCCAGCGGCAACAGACTCCAAGAGACCCAGTACTTC,.,TRBV7-3,TRBJ2-5,.
CSVLSGDYSSYNEQFF,TGCAGCGTTCTTTCGGGCGACTACAGCTCCTACAATGAGCAGTTCTTC,.,TRBV29-1,TRBJ2-1,.
CASSRTTQETQYF,TGTGCCAGCAGCAGAACGACTCAAGAGACCCAGTACTTC,few,TRBV6-2/TRBV6-3,TRBJ2-5,.
CASSSGFLSPLHF,TGTGCCAGCAGCTCCGGGTTCCTTTCACCCCTCCACTTT,few,TRBV13,TRBJ1-6,.
CASSIGTGHYGYTF,TGTGCCAGTAGTATAGGGACAGGGCACTATGGCTACACCTTC,few,TRBV19,TRBJ1-2,TRBD1
CASSYGQGLNIQYF,TGTGCCAGCAGCTACGGACAGGGCCTAAACATTCAGTACTTC,.,TRBV11-2,TRBJ2-4,TRBD1
CATQGSVNTEAFF,TGTGCCACCCAGGGCTCGGTGAACACTGAAGCTTTCTTT,few,TRBV19,TRBJ1-1,.
CAISETGFNEQYF,TGTGCCATCAGTGAGACAGGGTTCAACGAGCAGTACTTC,.,TRBV10-3,TRBJ2-7,.